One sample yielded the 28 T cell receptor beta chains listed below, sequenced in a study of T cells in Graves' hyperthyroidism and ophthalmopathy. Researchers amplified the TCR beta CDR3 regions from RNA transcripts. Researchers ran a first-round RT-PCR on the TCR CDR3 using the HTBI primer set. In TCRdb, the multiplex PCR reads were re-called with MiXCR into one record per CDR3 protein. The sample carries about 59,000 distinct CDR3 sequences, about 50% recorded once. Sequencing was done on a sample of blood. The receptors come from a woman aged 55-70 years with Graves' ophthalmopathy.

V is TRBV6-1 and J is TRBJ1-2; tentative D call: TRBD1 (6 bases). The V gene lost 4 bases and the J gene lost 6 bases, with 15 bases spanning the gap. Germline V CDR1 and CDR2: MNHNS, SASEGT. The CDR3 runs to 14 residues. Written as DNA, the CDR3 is TGTGCCAGCAGTGTTGTGAGGGGGAGAAATGGCTACACCTTC. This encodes CASSVVRGRNGYTF.

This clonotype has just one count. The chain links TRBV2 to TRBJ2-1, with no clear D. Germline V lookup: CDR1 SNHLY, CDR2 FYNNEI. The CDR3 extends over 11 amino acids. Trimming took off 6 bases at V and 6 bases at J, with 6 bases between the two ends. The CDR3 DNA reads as TGTGCCAGCAGGGGTGGCAATGAGCAGTTCTTC. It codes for CASRGGNEQFF.

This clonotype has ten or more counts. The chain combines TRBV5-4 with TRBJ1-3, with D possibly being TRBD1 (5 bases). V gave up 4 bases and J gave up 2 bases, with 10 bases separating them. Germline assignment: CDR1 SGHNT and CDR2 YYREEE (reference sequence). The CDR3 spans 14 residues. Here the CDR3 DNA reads TGTGCCAGCAGCGCCGGAGGGGCTGGAAACACCATATATTTT. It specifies CASSAGGAGNTIYF.

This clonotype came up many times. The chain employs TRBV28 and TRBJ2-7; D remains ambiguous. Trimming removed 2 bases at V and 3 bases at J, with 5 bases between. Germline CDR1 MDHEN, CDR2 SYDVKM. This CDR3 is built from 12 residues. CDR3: CASSLGIYEQYF. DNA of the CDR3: TGTGCCAGCAGTTTAGGGATCTACGAGCAGTACTTC.

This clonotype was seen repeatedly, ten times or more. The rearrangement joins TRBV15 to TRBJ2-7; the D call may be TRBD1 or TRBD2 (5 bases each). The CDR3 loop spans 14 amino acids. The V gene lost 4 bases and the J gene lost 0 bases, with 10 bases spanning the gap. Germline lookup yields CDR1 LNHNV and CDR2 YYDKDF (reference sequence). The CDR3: CATSTGDLSYEQYF. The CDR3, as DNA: TGTGCCACCAGCACCGGGGACCTCTCCTACGAGCAGTACTTC.

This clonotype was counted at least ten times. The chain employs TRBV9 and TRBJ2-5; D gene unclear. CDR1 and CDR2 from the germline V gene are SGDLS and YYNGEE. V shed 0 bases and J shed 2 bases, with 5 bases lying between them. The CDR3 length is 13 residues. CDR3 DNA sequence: TGTGCCAGCAGCGTAGGGCAGCAAGAGACCCAGTACTTC. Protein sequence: CASSVGQQETQYF.

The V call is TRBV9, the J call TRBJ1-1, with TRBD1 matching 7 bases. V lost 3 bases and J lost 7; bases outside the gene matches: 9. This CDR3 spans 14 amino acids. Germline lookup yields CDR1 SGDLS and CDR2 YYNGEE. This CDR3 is CASSAEQGRGEAFF. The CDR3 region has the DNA TGTGCCAGCAGCGCGGAACAGGGGCGGGGTGAAGCTTTCTTT.

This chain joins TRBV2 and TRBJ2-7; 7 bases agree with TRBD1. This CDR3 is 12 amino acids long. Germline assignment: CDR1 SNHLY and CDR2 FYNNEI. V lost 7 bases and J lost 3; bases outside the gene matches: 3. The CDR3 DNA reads TGTGCCAGCATCCAGGGGGACTACGAGCAGTACTTC. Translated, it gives CASIQGDYEQYF.

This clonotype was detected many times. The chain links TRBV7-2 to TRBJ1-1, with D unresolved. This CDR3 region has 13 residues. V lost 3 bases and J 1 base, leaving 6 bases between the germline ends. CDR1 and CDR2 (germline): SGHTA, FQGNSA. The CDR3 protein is CASSFVGNTEAFF. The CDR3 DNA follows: TGTGCCAGCAGCTTCGTGGGGAACACTGAAGCTTTCTTT.

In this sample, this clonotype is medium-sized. CDR3 DNA sequence: TGTGCCAGCAGCGTGGGCTTACCCGTTTCACCCCTCCACTTT. It translates to CASSVGLPVSPLHF. The chain recombines TRBV9 with TRBJ1-6; D remains unclear. Germline CDR1 SGDLS, CDR2 YYNGEE. The CDR3 covers 14 residues. Trimming stripped 2 bases from V and 9 bases from J, with 12 bases between.

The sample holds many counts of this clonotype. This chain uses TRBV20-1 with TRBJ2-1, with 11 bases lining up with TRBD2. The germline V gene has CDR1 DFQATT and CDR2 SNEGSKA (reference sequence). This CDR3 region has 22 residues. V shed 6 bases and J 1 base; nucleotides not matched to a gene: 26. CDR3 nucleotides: TGCAGTGCCCACTCCAGAGTCGCCGGGACTCTGGGACTAGCGGCATCCTACAATGAGCAGTTCTTC. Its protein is CSAHSRVAGTLGLAASYNEQFF.

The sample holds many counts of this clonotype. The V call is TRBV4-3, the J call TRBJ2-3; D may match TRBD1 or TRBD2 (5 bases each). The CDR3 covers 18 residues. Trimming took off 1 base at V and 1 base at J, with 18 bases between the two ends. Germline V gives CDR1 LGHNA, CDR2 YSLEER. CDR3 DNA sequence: TGCGCCAGCAGCCAAGTACTTCCTAGCTTCAGGGGCACAGATACGCAGTATTTT. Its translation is CASSQVLPSFRGTDTQYF.

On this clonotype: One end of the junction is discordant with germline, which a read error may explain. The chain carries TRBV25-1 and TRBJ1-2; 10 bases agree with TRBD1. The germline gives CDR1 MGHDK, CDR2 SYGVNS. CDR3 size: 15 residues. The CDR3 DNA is TGTGCCAGCGGGACGACAGGGGGCGCCGGCTACGGCTACACTTTC. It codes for CASGTTGGAGYGYTF.

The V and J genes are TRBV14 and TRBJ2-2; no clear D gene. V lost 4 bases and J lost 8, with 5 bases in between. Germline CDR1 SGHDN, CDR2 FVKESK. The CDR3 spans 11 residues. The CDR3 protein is CASSRFGELFF. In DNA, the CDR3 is TGTGCCAGCAGCCGTTTTGGGGAGCTGTTTTTT.

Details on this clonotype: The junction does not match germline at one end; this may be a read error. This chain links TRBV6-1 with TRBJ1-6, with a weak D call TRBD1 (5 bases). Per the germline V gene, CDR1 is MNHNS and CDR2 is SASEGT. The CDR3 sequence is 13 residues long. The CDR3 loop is CASSKVLGQPLHF. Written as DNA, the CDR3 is TGTGCTAGCAGTAAGGTTCTAGGACAACCCCTCCACTTT.

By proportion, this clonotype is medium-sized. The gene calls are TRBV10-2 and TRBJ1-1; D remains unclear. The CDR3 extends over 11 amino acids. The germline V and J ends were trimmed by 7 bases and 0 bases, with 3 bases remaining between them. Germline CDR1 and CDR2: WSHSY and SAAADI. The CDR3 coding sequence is TGCGCCAGCACAATGAACACTGAAGCTTTCTTT. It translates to CASTMNTEAFF.

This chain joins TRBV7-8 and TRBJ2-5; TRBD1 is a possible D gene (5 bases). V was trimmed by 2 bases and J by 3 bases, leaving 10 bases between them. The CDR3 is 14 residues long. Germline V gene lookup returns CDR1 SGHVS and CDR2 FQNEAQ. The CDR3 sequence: CASSLLIREETQYF. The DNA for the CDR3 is TGTGCCAGCAGCTTATTGATCAGGGAAGAGACCCAGTACTTC.

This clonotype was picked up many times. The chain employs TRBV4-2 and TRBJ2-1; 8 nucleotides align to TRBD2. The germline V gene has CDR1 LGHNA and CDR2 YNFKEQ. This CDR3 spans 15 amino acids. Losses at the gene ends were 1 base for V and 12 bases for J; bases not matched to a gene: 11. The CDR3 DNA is TGTGCCAGCAGCCAAGGTGCGGCGGGAGGAACGTTGCAGTTCTTC. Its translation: CASSQGAAGGTLQFF.

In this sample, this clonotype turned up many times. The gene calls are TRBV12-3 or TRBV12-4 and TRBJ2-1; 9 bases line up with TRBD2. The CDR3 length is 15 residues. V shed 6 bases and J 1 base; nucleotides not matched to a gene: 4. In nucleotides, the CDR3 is TGTGCCAGCAGGAAGCGGGAGGTATCCTACAATGAGCAGTTCTTC. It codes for CASRKREVSYNEQFF.

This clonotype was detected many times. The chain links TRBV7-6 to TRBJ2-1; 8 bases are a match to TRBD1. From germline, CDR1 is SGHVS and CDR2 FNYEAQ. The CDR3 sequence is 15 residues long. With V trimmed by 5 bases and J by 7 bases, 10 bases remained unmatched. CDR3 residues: CASSTRQGMFNEQFF. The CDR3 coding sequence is TGTGCCAGCAGCACCAGACAGGGGATGTTTAATGAGCAGTTCTTC. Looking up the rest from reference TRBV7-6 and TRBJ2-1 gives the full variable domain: GAGVSQSPRYKVTKRGQDVALRCDPISGHVSLYWYRQALGQGPEFLTYFNYEAQQDKSGLPNDRFSAERPEGSISTLTIQRTEQRDSAMYRCASSTRQGMFNEQFFGPGTRLTVL.

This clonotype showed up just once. The CDR3 region has the DNA TGTGCCAGCAGCGTAGGGGCAGGTAGCTCCTATAATTCACCCCTCCACTTT. Residues: CASSVGAGSSYNSPLHF. The chain uses TRBV12-3 or TRBV12-4 and TRBJ1-6, with D tentatively TRBD1 (5 bases). This CDR3 is built from 17 residues. With 6 bases removed from V and 0 bases from J, the gap between germline ends came to 15 bases.

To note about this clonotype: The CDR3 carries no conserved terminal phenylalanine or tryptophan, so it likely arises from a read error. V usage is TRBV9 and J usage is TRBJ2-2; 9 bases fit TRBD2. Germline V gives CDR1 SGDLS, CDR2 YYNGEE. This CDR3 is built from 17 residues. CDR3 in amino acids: CASSPDAGGEDTGGLFL. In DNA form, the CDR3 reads TGTGCCAGCAGCCCTGACGCGGGGGGGGAGGACACCGGGGGGCTGTTTCTT.

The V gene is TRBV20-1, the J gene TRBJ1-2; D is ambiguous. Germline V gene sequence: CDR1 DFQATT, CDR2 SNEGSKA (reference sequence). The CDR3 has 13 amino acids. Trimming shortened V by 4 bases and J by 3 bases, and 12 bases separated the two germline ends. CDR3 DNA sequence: TGCAGTGCTACATCCTGGGATGACTATGGCTACACCTTC. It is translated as CSATSWDDYGYTF.

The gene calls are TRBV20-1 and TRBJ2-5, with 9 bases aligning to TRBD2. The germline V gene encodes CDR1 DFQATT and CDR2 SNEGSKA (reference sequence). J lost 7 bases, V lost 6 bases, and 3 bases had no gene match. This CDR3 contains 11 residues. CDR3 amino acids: CSAAGLATQYF. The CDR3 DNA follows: TGCAGTGCGGCGGGACTAGCGACCCAGTACTTC.

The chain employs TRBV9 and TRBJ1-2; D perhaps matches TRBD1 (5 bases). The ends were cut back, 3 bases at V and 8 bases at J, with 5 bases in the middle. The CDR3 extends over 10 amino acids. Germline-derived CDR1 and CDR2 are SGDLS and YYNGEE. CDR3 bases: TGTGCCAGCAGCGGGGGCGGCTACACCTTC. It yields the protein CASSGGGYTF.

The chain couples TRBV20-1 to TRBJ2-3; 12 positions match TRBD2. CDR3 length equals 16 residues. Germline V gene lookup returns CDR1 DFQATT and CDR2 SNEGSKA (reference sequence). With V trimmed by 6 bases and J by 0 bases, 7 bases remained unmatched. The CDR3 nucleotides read TGCAGTGCGCAGACTAGCGGGAGCAGCAGCACAGATACGCAGTATTTT. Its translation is CSAQTSGSSSTDTQYF.

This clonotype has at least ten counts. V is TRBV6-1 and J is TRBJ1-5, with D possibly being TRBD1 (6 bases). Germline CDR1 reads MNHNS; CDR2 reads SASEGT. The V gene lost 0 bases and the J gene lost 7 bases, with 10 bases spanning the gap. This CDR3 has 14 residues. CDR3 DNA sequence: TGTGCCAGCAGTGAAGCAGGGGGAGTGCAGCCCCAGCATTTT. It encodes CASSEAGGVQPQHF.

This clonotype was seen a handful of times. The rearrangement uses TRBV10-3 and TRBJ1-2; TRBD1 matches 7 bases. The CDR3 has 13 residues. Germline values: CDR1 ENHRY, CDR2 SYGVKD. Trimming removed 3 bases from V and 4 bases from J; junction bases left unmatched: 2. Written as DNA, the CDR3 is TGTGCCATCAGTGACGGGACAGTCTATGGCTACACCTTC. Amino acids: CAISDGTVYGYTF.